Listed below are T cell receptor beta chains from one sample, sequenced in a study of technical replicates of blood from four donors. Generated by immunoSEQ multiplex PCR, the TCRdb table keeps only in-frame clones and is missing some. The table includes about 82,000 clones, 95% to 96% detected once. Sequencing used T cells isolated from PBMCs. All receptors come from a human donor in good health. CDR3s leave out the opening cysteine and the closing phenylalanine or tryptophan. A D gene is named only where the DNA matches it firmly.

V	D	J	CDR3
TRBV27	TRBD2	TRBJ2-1	ASSPSSGDPNEQF
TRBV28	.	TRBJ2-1	ASSSPTSPGGGEQF
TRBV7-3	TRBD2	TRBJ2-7	ASSPSGGYYEQY
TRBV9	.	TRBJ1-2	ASSGGQSYGYT
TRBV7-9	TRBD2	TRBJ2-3	ASSPVTGGGTDTQY
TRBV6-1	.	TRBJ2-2	ASSEIPAQRGELF
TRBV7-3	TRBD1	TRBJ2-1	ASSLTTTGSYNEQF
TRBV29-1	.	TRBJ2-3	SVERTASSTDTQY
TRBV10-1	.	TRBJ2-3	ASSETGTDTQY
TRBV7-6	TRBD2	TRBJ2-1	ASSLAPPSGNYPSSYNEQF
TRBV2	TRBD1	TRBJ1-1	ASSDQRQGAITEAF
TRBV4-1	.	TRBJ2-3	ASSPPRDNTQY
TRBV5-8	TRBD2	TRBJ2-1	ASSPGTSGYNEQF
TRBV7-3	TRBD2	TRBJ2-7	ASSKLAGDDEQY
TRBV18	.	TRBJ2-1	ASSPLIRGGVYNEQF
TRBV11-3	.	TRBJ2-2	ASSLDLSGELF
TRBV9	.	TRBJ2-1	ASSVDDFRSNEQF